This TCR beta chain came from a study of shared clonotypes between healthy human individuals. On the study more broadly: A donor's plate count was three for CD4 naive and three for CD4 memory; CD8 naive had two and CD8 memory one.

Concerning this clone itself: Its cognate antigen is unknown.

The authors' processing: Filtering differed, since immunoSEQ gave only junction sequences and no quality scores. Libraries were prepared by immunoSEQ multiplex PCR; TCRdb keeps only in-frame clonotypes and omits some of them. V and J calls and clone size are copied from that table; D and trimming were computed from the DNA. The sample has more than 1,200,000 clones; approximately 98.5% are singletons. The CDR3 is 17 amino acids. Looked up from germline, CDR1 is GTSNPN and CDR2 is SVGIG (reference sequence). V lost 0 bases, J lost 0 bases, and 15 bases lay in between. Whole-study findings and limits: In several donors, approximately 5% of naive CD4 clonotypes appeared in common. Memory subsets generally showed lower estimated richness than naive subsets.

The sequence came from a man aged 25 to 40 in good health. The sequenced sample was naive CD4+ T cells sorted from blood. Subset of the sample: CD45RA+ positively selected. The J gene is TRBJ1-3, the V gene TRBV30; D is ambiguous. This chain's CDR3 is CAWSVLGAGDSGNTIYF. The CDR3, as DNA: TGTGCCTGGAGTGTATTGGGCGCCGGCGACTCTGGAAACACCATATATTTT. The whole variable domain, filled in from reference TRBV30 and TRBJ1-3, reads SQTIHQWPATLVQPVGSPLSLECTVEGTSNPNLYWYRQAAGRGLQLLFYSVGIGQISSEVPQNLSASRPQDRQFILSSKKLLLSDSGFYLCAWSVLGAGDSGNTIYFGEGSWLTVV.